This T cell receptor (beta chain) was obtained from a study of T cells in Graves' hyperthyroidism and ophthalmopathy. This clonotype was observed a few times. Stable Graves' hyperthyroidism meant no ophthalmopathy progression within 18 months. Researchers took RNA transcripts and amplified the TCR beta CDR3 regions from them. The HTBI primer set drove a first-round RT-PCR of the TCR CDR3. TCRdb re-called the multiplex PCR reads with MiXCR, one entry per CDR3 protein. Of approximately 400,000 distinct CDR3 sequences in the sample, about 14% were seen once. The specimen sequenced was blood. The TCR sequence derives from a woman aged 55-70 years with Graves' hyperthyroidism.

For the CDR3, the DNA is TGTGCCAGCAGCCAAGAATCATACAATGAGCAGTTCTTC. Its protein product is CASSQESYNEQFF. This chain uses TRBV3-1 with TRBJ2-1; D uncertain. The CDR3 covers 13 residues. The V and J ends lost 0 bases and 4 bases respectively, with 4 bases between them. The germline CDR1 and CDR2 sequences are LGHDT and YNNKEL (reference sequence).